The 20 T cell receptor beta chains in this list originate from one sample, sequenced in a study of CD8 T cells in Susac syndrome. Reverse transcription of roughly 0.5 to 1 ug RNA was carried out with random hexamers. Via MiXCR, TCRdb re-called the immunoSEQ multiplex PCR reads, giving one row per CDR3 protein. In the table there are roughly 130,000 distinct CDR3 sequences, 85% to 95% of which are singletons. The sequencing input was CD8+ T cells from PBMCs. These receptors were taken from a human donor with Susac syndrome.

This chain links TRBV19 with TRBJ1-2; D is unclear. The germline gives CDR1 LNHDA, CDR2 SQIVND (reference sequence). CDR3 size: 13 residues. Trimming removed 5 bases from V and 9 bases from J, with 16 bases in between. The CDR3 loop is CASSPGGGSSYTF. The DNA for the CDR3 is TGTGCCAGTAGTCCCGGCGGTGGGAGTAGCTACACCTTC.

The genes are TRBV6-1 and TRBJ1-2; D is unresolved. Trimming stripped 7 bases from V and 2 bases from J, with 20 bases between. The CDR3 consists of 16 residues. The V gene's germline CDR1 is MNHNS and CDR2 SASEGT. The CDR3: CASTELGLHPNYGYTF. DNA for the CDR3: TGTGCCAGCACCGAATTGGGCCTGCACCCAAACTATGGCTACACCTTC.

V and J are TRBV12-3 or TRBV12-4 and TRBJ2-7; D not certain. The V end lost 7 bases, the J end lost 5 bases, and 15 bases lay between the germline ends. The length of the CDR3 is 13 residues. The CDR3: CASTSGNADEQYF. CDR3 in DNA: TGTGCCAGCACCTCGGGCAACGCGGACGAGCAGTACTTC.

Here the CDR3 reads CAWRTENTEAFF. As DNA, the CDR3 is TGTGCCTGGAGAACTGAGAACACTGAAGCTTTCTTT. This chain uses TRBV30 with TRBJ1-1, with D unclear. The CDR3 has 12 residues. V was cut by 3 bases and J by 1 base, with 6 bases left in between. Looked up from germline, CDR1 is GTSNPN and CDR2 is SVGIG (reference sequence).

The CDR3 region has the DNA TGTGCCAGCAGCCAAGCCGGGACAGGGGATGGCTACACCTTC. As protein: CASSQAGTGDGYTF. The chain carries TRBV3-1 and TRBJ1-2; the match to TRBD1 covers 10 bases. There are 14 residues in the CDR3. The V gene's germline CDR1 is LGHDT and CDR2 YNNKEL (reference sequence). Trimming at V came to 1 base and at J to 6 bases, leaving 2 bases not matched to a gene.

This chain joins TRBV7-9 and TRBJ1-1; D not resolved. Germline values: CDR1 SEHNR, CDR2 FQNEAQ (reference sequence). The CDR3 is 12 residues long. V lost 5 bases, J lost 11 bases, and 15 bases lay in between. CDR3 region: CASSAGEGRAFF. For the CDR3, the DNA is TGTGCCAGCAGCGCCGGAGAGGGTCGGGCTTTCTTT.

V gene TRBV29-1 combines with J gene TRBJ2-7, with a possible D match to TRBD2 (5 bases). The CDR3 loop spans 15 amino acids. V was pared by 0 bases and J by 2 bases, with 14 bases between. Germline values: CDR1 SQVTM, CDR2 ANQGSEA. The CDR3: CSVEDLGSGTYEQYF. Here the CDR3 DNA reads TGCAGCGTTGAAGATTTGGGCTCCGGGACCTACGAGCAGTACTTC.

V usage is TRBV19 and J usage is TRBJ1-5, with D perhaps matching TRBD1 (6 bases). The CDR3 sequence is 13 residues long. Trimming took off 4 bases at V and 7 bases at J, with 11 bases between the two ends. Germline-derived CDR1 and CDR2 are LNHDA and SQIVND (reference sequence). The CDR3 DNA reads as TGTGCCAGTAGTAAACAGGGAACCCAGCCCCAGCATTTT. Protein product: CASSKQGTQPQHF.

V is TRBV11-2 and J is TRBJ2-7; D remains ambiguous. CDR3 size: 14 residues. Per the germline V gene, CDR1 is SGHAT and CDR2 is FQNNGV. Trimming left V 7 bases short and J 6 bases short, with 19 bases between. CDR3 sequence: CASTRVSWASEQYF. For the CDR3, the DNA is TGTGCCAGCACCCGGGTGTCATGGGCCTCCGAGCAGTACTTC.

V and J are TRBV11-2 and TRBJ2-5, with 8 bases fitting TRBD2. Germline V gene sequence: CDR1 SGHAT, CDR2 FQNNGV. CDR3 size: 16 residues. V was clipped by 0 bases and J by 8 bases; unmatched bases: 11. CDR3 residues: CASSLDRAGAAETQYF. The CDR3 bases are TGTGCCAGCAGCTTAGATCGAGCGGGGGCCGCCGAAACCCAGTACTTC.

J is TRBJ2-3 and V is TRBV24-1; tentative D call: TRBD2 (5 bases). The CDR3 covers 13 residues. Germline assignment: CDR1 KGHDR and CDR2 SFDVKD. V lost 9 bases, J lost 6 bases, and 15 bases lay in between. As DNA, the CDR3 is TGTGCCACCCCGGGGAACCCCCAGGATACGCAGTATTTT. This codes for CATPGNPQDTQYF.

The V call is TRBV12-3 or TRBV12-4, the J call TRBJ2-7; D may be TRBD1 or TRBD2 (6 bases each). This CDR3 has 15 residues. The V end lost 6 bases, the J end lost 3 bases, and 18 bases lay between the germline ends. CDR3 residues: CASSLAWGAIYEQYF. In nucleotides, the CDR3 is TGTGCCAGCAGCCTAGCTTGGGGGGCCATCTACGAGCAGTACTTC.

The CDR3, as DNA: TGCAGTGCTAGAGATGGGATAGCGGGGAGCCCCTACGAGCAGTACTTC. Translation: CSARDGIAGSPYEQYF. The rearrangement uses TRBV20-1 and TRBJ2-7, with 8 bases aligning to TRBD2. The CDR3 runs to 16 residues. CDR1 and CDR2 from the germline V gene are DFQATT and SNEGSKA (reference sequence). V gave up 0 bases and J gave up 2 bases; unmatched junction bases: 9.

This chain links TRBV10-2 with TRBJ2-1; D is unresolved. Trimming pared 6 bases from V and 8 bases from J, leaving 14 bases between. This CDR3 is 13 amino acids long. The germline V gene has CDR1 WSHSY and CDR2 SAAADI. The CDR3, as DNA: TGCGCCAGCAGCCCGGTCAGTGAGGATGAGCAGTTCTTC. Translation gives CASSPVSEDEQFF.

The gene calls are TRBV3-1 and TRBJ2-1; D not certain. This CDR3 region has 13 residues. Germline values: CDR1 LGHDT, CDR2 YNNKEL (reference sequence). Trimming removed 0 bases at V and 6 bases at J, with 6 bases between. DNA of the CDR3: TGTGCCAGCAGCCAAGAGGTACCCAATGAGCAGTTCTTC. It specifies CASSQEVPNEQFF.

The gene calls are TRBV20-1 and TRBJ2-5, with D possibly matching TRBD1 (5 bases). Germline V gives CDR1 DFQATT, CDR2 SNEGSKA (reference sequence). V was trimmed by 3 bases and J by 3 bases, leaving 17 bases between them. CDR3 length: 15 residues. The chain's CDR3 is CSASPPTEAEETQYF. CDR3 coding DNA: TGCAGTGCTAGTCCGCCGACAGAAGCCGAAGAGACCCAGTACTTC.

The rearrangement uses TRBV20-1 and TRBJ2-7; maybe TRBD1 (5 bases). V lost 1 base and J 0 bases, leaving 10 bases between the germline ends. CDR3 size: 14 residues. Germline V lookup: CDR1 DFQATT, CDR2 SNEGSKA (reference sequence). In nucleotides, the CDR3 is TGCAGTGCTAGAGGCGTCGACAGCTCCTACGAGCAGTACTTC. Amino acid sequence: CSARGVDSSYEQYF.

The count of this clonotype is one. CDR3 DNA: TGTGCCAGTAGTATTCGGGGGGAGAACACTGAAGCTTTCTTT. The encoded protein is CASSIRGENTEAFF. The J gene is TRBJ1-1, the V gene TRBV19; tentative D call: TRBD1 (5 bases). The CDR3 spans 14 residues. V was trimmed by 3 bases and J by 1 base, leaving 9 bases between them. Per germline, CDR1 LNHDA and CDR2 SQIVND (reference sequence).

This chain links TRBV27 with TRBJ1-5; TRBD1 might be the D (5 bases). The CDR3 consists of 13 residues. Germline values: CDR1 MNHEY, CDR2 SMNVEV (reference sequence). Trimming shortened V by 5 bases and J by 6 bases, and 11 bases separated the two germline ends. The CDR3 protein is CASSLGDGQPQHF. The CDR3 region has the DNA TGTGCCAGCAGTCTGGGGGACGGTCAGCCCCAGCATTTT.

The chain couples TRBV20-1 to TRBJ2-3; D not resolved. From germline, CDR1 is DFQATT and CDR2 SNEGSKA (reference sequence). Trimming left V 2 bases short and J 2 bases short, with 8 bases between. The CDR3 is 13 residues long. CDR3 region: CSARPVTTDTQYF. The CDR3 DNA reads TGCAGTGCTAGACCCGTAACCACAGATACGCAGTATTTT.